The 27 T cell receptor beta chains presented below share a single source sample, sequenced in a study of T-cell memory formation after mild COVID-19 (dated by TCRdb to about 2021). The library relied on 5' RACE. Sequencing took place on an Illumina NovaSeq 6000. TCRdb itself trimmed the public reads at Q25 with fastp, ran MiXCR and retained productive beta chains. CDR3 protein duplicates are merged, each entry listing the most common genes and DNA. The sample table records about 110,000 distinct CDR3 sequences; roughly a sixth of these occur just once. Together, the top ten hold around 5.1% of the sample. Material for sequencing was PBMCs or a T cell subset sorted from them (not recorded which). The receptors come from a man between 18 and 29 years old who had mild COVID-19 (a few samples of this study predate the infection). The sample titles of this study are shuffled in the database, so cell type and time point are left out; the donor was told from shared clones.

A few counts support this clonotype. V and J are TRBV12-3 or TRBV12-4 and TRBJ2-1; 10 nucleotides align to TRBD2. This CDR3 has 15 amino acids. Losses at the gene ends were 5 bases for V and 15 bases for J; bases not matched to a gene: 16. CDR3 protein: CASSTTGTSALLTFF. CDR3 nucleotide sequence: TGTGCCAGCAGTACTACCGGGACTAGCGCACTCCTGACGTTCTTC.

The sample holds many counts of this clonotype. The chain links TRBV29-1 to TRBJ1-1, with 7 bases matching TRBD1. V was pared by 2 bases and J by 4 bases, with 1 base of the junction left unmatched. This CDR3 comprises 12 residues. Germline values: CDR1 SQVTM, CDR2 ANQGSEA. This chain's CDR3 is CSVESGGTEAFF. DNA for the CDR3: TGCAGCGTTGAATCAGGGGGCACTGAAGCTTTCTTT.

This clonotype was observed a few times. The rearrangement uses TRBV9 and TRBJ1-2, with D uncertain. V lost 4 bases, J lost 4 bases, and 14 bases lay in between. Germline-derived CDR1 and CDR2 are SGDLS and YYNGEE. The CDR3 contains 14 residues. The CDR3 region has the DNA TGTGCCAGCAGCTCCAAGCCCGGACCCTATGGCTACACCTTC. Translating gives CASSSKPGPYGYTF.

This chain uses TRBV4-1 with TRBJ2-5; 8 positions match TRBD2. Germline V gives CDR1 MGHRA, CDR2 YSYEKL. V was clipped by 4 bases and J by 3 bases; unmatched bases: 16. The length of the CDR3 is 18 residues. CDR3 nucleotides: TGCGCCAGCAGCCTCCTCCCCGGGGGGGCTGAGGTGGAAGAGACCCAGTACTTC. It specifies CASSLLPGGAEVEETQYF.

This clonotype appeared a few times. This rearrangement joins TRBV12-3 or TRBV12-4 to TRBJ1-4, with D tentatively TRBD1 (6 bases). The CDR3 spans 15 residues. The V gene lost 6 bases and the J gene lost 8 bases, with 19 bases spanning the gap. The CDR3, as DNA: TGTGCCAGCAGAGCCGCGGGGCAGGGGTGGGAAAAACTGTTTTTT. Translation: CASRAAGQGWEKLFF.

This clonotype was counted a few times. V gene TRBV15 combines with J gene TRBJ2-1, with a weak D call TRBD1 (5 bases). The CDR3 runs 14 residues. From germline, CDR1 is LNHNV and CDR2 YYDKDF (reference sequence). The V and J ends lost 5 bases and 10 bases respectively, with 18 bases between them. CDR3 sequence (DNA): TGTGCCACCAGCCCCGGAAGGCAGGGAAGGGAGCAGTTCTTC. Its translation: CATSPGRQGREQFF.

The chain carries TRBV6-2 or TRBV6-3 and TRBJ2-5; 7 positions match TRBD1. CDR1 and CDR2 (germline): MNHEY, SVGEGT. V lost 7 bases and J lost 5; bases outside the gene matches: 7. This CDR3 spans 13 amino acids. The CDR3 here is CASKRSTGETQYF. Written as DNA, the CDR3 is TGTGCCAGCAAAAGATCGACAGGGGAGACCCAGTACTTC.

This clonotype was seen more than once but under ten times. This chain joins TRBV6-6 and TRBJ1-5; tentatively, D is TRBD1 (5 bases). The CDR3 length is 12 residues. Germline-derived CDR1 and CDR2 are MNHNY and SVGAGI (reference sequence). Trimming cost V 5 bases and J 8 bases, with 10 bases left between them. CDR3 DNA sequence: TGTGCCAGCAGTCGGGACGCCGAGCCCCAGCATTTT. It is translated as CASSRDAEPQHF.

The count of this clonotype is one. This chain connects TRBV3-1 to TRBJ2-7; 11 nucleotides align to TRBD1. The CDR3 runs 13 residues. CDR1 is LGHDT, CDR2 YNNKEL, per germline (reference sequence). V shed 6 bases and J 6 bases; nucleotides not matched to a gene: 4. The CDR3 region has the DNA TGTGCCAGCAGGAAGGGACAGGGGGGCGAGCAGTACGTC. It yields the protein CASRKGQGGEQYV.

This chain links TRBV5-1 with TRBJ1-2; 9 nucleotides match TRBD1. CDR3 length equals 14 residues. Germline assignment: CDR1 SGHRS and CDR2 YFSETQ. The trim removed 1 base at V and 7 bases at J, leaving 5 bases unmatched. CDR3 nucleotide sequence: TGCGCCAGCAGCTTGACGGGACAGGGTAGTGGCTACACCTTC. Translating it yields CASSLTGQGSGYTF.

The CDR3 spells CATSDHGTGNGELFF. The CDR3 DNA reads TGTGCCACCAGTGACCACGGGACAGGGAACGGGGAGCTGTTTTTT. The chain has TRBV24-1 and TRBJ2-2; TRBD1 aligns across 9 bases. This CDR3 contains 15 residues. V lost 4 bases and J lost 7; bases outside the gene matches: 6. Germline CDR1 is KGHDR and CDR2 is SFDVKD.

In its sample, this clonotype was seen a few times. The gene calls are TRBV20-1 and TRBJ2-1; 9 bases map to TRBD1. The CDR3 loop spans 11 amino acids. Germline-derived CDR1 and CDR2 are DFQATT and SNEGSKA (reference sequence). With V trimmed by 7 bases and J by 9 bases, 4 bases remained unmatched. CDR3 sequence: CSGTGGSEQFF. The CDR3 coding sequence is TGCAGTGGTACAGGGGGCAGTGAGCAGTTCTTC.

The V and J genes are TRBV27 and TRBJ1-5; D is unresolved. CDR3 size: 12 residues. Trimming stripped 6 bases from V and 6 bases from J, with 9 bases between. The germline gives CDR1 MNHEY, CDR2 SMNVEV (reference sequence). The CDR3 loop reads CASRTPGQPQHF. The CDR3 coding sequence is TGTGCCAGCAGAACTCCGGGTCAGCCCCAGCATTTT.

J is TRBJ1-1 and V is TRBV7-9; 7 bases are shared with TRBD1. CDR3 length: 13 residues. Unmatched junction bases numbered 6, after V lost 6 bases and J lost 5 bases. The V gene's germline CDR1 is SEHNR and CDR2 FQNEAQ (reference sequence). The CDR3 loop is CASSHDRVTEAFF. DNA of the CDR3: TGTGCCAGCAGTCATGACAGGGTAACTGAAGCTTTCTTT.

The chain carries TRBV5-1 and TRBJ2-3, with 11 positions matching TRBD1. V was clipped by 5 bases and J by 5 bases; unmatched bases: 4. CDR1 is SGHRS, CDR2 YFSETQ, per germline. There are 14 residues in the CDR3. The CDR3 loop is CASRGQGAGDTQYF. In DNA form, the CDR3 reads TGCGCCAGCAGAGGACAGGGGGCGGGAGATACGCAGTATTTT.

This clonotype was counted only a few times. The chain uses TRBV5-4 and TRBJ2-3; D is unresolved. Germline loops: CDR1 SGHNT, CDR2 YYREEE (reference sequence). V lost 4 bases and J lost 3, with 9 bases in between. The length of the CDR3 is 13 residues. The CDR3, as DNA: TGTGCCAGCAGCGTCGGGCAGACAGATACGCAGTATTTT. The encoded protein is CASSVGQTDTQYF.

Here the CDR3 DNA reads TGTGCCAGCAGCTTAAGGGGCCTGGCGGAGACCCAGTACTTC. It specifies CASSLRGLAETQYF. This chain links TRBV7-9 with TRBJ2-5; tentative D call: TRBD1 (5 bases). The CDR3 runs 14 residues. CDR1 is SEHNR, CDR2 FQNEAQ, per germline (reference sequence). Trimming removed 2 bases from V and 5 bases from J, with 12 bases in between. The variable domain in full, completed from reference TRBV7-9 and TRBJ2-5, reads DTGVSQNPRHKITKRGQNVTFRCDPISEHNRLYWYRQTLGQGPEFLTYFQNEAQLEKSRLLSDRFSAERPKGSFSTLEIQRTEQGDSAMYLCASSLRGLAETQYFGPGTRLLVL.

This chain uses TRBV7-2 with TRBJ1-1; 10 bases are shared with TRBD1. Germline loops: CDR1 SGHTA, CDR2 FQGNSA. V was clipped by 5 bases and J by 9 bases; unmatched bases: 9. The CDR3 sequence is 14 residues long. The CDR3 DNA reads as TGTGCCAGCAGCGCGGACAGGGGGTCCCTTCAAGCTTTCTTT. Translating gives CASSADRGSLQAFF.

This clonotype was detected only a few times. The chain combines TRBV10-3 with TRBJ2-3; tentatively, D is TRBD1 (6 bases). This CDR3 has 15 residues. The germline V and J ends were trimmed by 3 bases and 3 bases, with 13 bases remaining between them. CDR1 ENHRY and CDR2 SYGVKD come from the germline V gene. CDR3 in DNA: TGTGCCATCAGTGATATGGGGGCGAAGACAGATACGCAGTATTTT. The encoded protein is CAISDMGAKTDTQYF.

This clonotype was counted between two and nine times. The CDR3 loop is CASSLWGGSGANVLTF. CDR3 DNA sequence: TGCGCCAGCAGCTTGTGGGGCGGCTCTGGGGCCAACGTCCTGACTTTC. V usage is TRBV5-1 and J usage is TRBJ2-6; TRBD1 is a possible D gene (5 bases). This CDR3 contains 16 residues. Germline CDR1 is SGHRS and CDR2 is YFSETQ. Trimming removed 1 base from V and 0 bases from J, with 8 bases in between.

This clonotype has a count of ten or more. The chain combines TRBV5-1 with TRBJ2-1, with D maybe TRBD2 (7 bases). The CDR3 totals 16 residues. V gave up 0 bases and J gave up 6 bases, with 16 bases separating them. CDR1 is SGHRS and CDR2 is YFSETQ in the germline V gene. The CDR3 loop is CASSLVGGGAPNEQFF. The DNA of the CDR3 is TGCGCCAGCAGCTTGGTTGGAGGGGGGGCGCCCAATGAGCAGTTCTTC.

This clonotype occurred a few times. The chain has TRBV7-2 and TRBJ2-3, with D perhaps given as TRBD1 or TRBD2 (5 bases each). CDR3 length equals 14 residues. Trimming removed 2 bases at V and 2 bases at J, with 8 bases between. Germline V gene lookup returns CDR1 SGHTA and CDR2 FQGNSA. The CDR3 loop is CASSLTGTTDTQYF. As DNA, the CDR3 is TGTGCCAGCAGCTTAACGGGGACCACAGATACGCAGTATTTT.

This clonotype was recorded at least ten times. The chain carries TRBV7-7 and TRBJ2-6; D ambiguous. The CDR3 has 14 residues. Between the trimmed V and J ends, which lost 5 bases and 0 bases, there was a span of 5 bases. The germline CDR1 and CDR2 sequences are SSHAT and FNYEAQ (reference sequence). The CDR3 reads CASSPSSGANVLTF. The CDR3, as DNA: TGTGCCAGCAGCCCGAGCTCTGGGGCCAACGTCCTGACTTTC. Looking up the rest from reference TRBV7-7 and TRBJ2-6 gives the full variable domain: GAGVSQSPRYKVTKRGQDVTLRCDPISSHATLYWYQQALGQGPEFLTYFNYEAQPDKSGLPSDRFSAERPEGSISTLTIQRTEQRDSAMYRCASSPSSGANVLTFGAGSRLTVL.

This clonotype was counted between two and nine times. The chain joins TRBV7-2 to TRBJ1-3; perhaps TRBD1 as D (6 bases). Germline assignment: CDR1 SGHTA and CDR2 FQGNSA. This CDR3 is built from 16 residues. V lost 2 bases, J lost 2 bases, and 13 bases lay in between. CDR3 residues: CASSLRRGLTGNTIYF. The CDR3 DNA reads TGTGCCAGCAGCTTACGACGGGGGCTCACTGGAAACACCATATATTTT.

This clonotype appeared many times. The V gene is TRBV6-5, the J gene TRBJ1-4; the D gene is possibly TRBD1 (5 bases). Trimming left V 6 bases short and J 5 bases short, with 13 bases between. Germline-derived CDR1 and CDR2 are MNHEY and SVGAGI. This CDR3 spans 14 amino acids. The CDR3: CASSPGRTNEKLFF. The CDR3 nucleotides are TGTGCCAGCAGCCCGGGACGGACGAATGAAAAACTGTTTTTT.

This clonotype came up a few times. The genes are TRBV12-3 or TRBV12-4 and TRBJ2-7, with D unresolved. V was cut by 5 bases and J by 5 bases, with 7 bases left in between. This CDR3 has 11 residues. The CDR3 bases are TGTGCCAGCAGTCAAATAAACGAGCAGTACTTC. Amino acid sequence: CASSQINEQYF.

There are a few counts of this clonotype. The chain has TRBV11-2 and TRBJ2-3; D call uncertain. The CDR3 runs to 14 residues. Trimming took 1 base from V and 5 from J, leaving 10 bases between them. Germline CDR1 reads SGHAT; CDR2 reads FQNNGV. CDR3 coding DNA: TGTGCCAGCAGCTTAGGGAGAGTGGGAGATACGCAGTATTTT. It specifies CASSLGRVGDTQYF.